Listed below are T cell receptor beta chains from one sample, sequenced in a study of T cell responses to AZD1222 COVID-19 vaccine. The repertoire was sequenced with immunoSEQ multiplex PCR; TCRdb's copy has only in-frame clones and lacks some. The data show some 150,000 clones, around 88% seen once. Sequenced material: peripheral blood, taken on day 0 of AZD1222 vaccination. The receptors originated from an adult in good health. The CDR3 runs from the conserved cysteine through the conserved F or W. A D gene is named only where the DNA matches it firmly.

j_gene,v_gene,d_gene,CDR3aa
TRBJ1-2,TRBV28,NA,CASSLTTPISGGYTF
TRBJ1-2,TRBV5-1,TRBD1,CASSSAPDRGAYGYTF
TRBJ1-6,TRBV3-1/TRBV3-2,NA,CASSQDLNSPLHF
TRBJ2-1,TRBV6-6,NA,CASTLDPISPFF
TRBJ1-2,TRBV28,TRBD1,CASSLFPTGGHGYTF
TRBJ2-7,TRBV6-6,NA,CASSYGDGRSYEQYF
TRBJ1-2,TRBV19,NA,CASSKSKDYGYTF
TRBJ2-6,TRBV7-3,NA,CASSPSSGANVLTF
TRBJ1-1,TRBV19,NA,CASIGVPNTEAFF
TRBJ1-2,TRBV7-3,NA,CASSLTPQSHGYTF
TRBJ2-7,TRBV20-1,NA,CSASHHEQYF
TRBJ1-5,TRBV9,NA,CASSDMTGQPQHF
TRBJ1-2,TRBV12-3/TRBV12-4,NA,CASSPRGNYGYTF
TRBJ2-7,TRBV10-1,NA,CDSGSSYEQYF
TRBJ1-2,TRBV10-3,NA,CAIRGIGTLYGYTF
TRBJ2-5,TRBV19,NA,CASSTNRQRQETQYF
TRBJ2-3,TRBV7-3,NA,CASSSYGTLNTDTQYF
TRBJ1-1,TRBV11-2,NA,CASSLVGGNTEAFF
TRBJ2-7,TRBV14,NA,CASSQSPQGTTYEQYF
TRBJ1-1,TRBV6-2/TRBV6-3,NA,CASSFSRVTEAFF
TRBJ1-2,TRBV11-3,NA,CASSFSGANGYTF
TRBJ2-1,TRBV2,TRBD1,CASSGGQGVYNEQFF
TRBJ2-5,TRBV6-5,TRBD1,CASSRGDRRGYF
TRBJ2-1,TRBV2,NA,CASSEDSPEQFF
TRBJ2-7,TRBV21-1,NA,CAGSGNYEQYF
TRBJ1-5,TRBV19,NA,CASSTLGGGIANQPQHF
TRBJ1-1,TRBV11-1,NA,CASSLGPGRAFF
TRBJ2-7,TRBV29-1,NA,CSVVGGALYEQYF
TRBJ1-2,TRBV7-2,TRBD1,CASSLEQGGSYGYTF
TRBJ2-3,TRBV9,NA,CASSVEQGSTDTQYF
TRBJ2-2,TRBV29-1,TRBD2,CSAVGGVGTGELFF
TRBJ1-3,TRBV30,TRBD1,CAWSVWGTAGNTIYF
TRBJ2-7,TRBV28,NA,CASLGRYEQYF
TRBJ2-7,TRBV19,NA,CASSSRRRDEQYF
TRBJ2-7,TRBV9,TRBD2,CASSVGLAGGPYEQYF
TRBJ1-1,TRBV6-2/TRBV6-3,TRBD1,CASSYSVGQENTEAFF
TRBJ1-2,TRBV2,NA,CASSDYAYGYTF
TRBJ1-1,TRBV3-1/TRBV3-2,NA,CASSQVGLEAFF
TRBJ1-2,TRBV21-1,NA,CASSRIGYYGYTF
TRBJ1-3,TRBV25-1,TRBD1,CASSPLWGQGGRNTIYF
TRBJ1-6,TRBV5-6,TRBD1,CASSRDRGGNSPLHF